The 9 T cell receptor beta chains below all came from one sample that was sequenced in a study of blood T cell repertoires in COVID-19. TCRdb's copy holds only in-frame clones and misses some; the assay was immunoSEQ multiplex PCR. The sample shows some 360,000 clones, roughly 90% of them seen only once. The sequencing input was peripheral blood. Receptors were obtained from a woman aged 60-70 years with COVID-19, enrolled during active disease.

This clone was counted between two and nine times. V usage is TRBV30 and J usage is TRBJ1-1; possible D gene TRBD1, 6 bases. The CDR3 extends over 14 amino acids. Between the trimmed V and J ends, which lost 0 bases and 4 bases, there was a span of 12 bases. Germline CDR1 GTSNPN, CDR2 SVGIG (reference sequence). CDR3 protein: CAWSVLGASTEAFF. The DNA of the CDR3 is TGTGCCTGGAGTGTACTGGGGGCGTCCACTGAAGCTTTCTTT.

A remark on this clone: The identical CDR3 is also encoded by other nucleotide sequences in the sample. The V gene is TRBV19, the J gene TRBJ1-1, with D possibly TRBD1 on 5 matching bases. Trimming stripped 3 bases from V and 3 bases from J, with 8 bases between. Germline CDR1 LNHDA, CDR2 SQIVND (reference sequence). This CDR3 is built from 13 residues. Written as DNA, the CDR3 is TGTGCCAGTAGTATTCAGGGTTACACTGAAGCTTTCTTT. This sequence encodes CASSIQGYTEAFF.

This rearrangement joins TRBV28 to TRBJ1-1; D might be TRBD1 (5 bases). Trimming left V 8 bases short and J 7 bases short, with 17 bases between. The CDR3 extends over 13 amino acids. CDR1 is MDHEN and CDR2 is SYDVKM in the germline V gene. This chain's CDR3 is CASFAGTDNEAFF. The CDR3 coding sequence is TGTGCCAGCTTTGCGGGGACTGACAATGAAGCTTTCTTT.

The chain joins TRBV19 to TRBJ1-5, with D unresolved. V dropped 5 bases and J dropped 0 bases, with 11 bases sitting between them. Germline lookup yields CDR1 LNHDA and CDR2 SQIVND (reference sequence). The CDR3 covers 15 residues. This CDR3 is CASSLPGNSNQPQHF. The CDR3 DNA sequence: TGTGCCAGTAGTTTACCGGGGAATAGCAATCAGCCCCAGCATTTT. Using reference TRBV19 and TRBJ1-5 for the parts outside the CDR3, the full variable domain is DGGITQSPKYLFRKEGQNVTLSCEQNLNHDAMYWYRQDPGQGLRLIYYSQIVNDFQKGDIAEGYSVSREKKESFPLTVTSAQKNPTAFYLCASSLPGNSNQPQHFGDGTRLSIL.

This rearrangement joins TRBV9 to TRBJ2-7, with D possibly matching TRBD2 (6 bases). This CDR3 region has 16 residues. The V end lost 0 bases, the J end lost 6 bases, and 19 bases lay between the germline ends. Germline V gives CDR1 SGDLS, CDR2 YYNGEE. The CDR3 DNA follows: TGTGCCAGCAGCGTAGTATCCAAGAATGGAGGGAGCGAGCAGTACTTC. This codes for CASSVVSKNGGSEQYF.

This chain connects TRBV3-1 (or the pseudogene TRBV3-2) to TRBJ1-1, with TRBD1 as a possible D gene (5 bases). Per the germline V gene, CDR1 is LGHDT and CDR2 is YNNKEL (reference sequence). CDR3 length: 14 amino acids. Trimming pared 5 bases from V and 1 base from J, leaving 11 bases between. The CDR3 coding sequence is TGTGCCAGCAGCTTAACGGACAAGAACACTGAAGCTTTCTTT. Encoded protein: CASSLTDKNTEAFF.

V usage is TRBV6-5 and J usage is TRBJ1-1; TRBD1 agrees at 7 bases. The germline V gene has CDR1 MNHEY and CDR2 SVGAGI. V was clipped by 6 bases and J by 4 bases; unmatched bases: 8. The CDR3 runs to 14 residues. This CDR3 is CASRGGIVGTEAFF. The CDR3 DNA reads TGTGCCAGCAGAGGGGGCATCGTTGGCACTGAAGCTTTCTTT.

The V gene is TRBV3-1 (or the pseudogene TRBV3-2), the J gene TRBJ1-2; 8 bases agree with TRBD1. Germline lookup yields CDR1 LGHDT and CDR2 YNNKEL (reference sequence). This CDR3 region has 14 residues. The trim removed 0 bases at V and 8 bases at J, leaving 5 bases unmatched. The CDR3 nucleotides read TGTGCCAGCAGCCAAGACTGGACAGGGCGAGGCTACACCTTC. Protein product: CASSQDWTGRGYTF.

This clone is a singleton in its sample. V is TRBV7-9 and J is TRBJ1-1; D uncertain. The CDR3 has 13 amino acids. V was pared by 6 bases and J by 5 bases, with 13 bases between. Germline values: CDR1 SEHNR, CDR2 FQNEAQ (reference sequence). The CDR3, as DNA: TGTGCCAGCAGTTCCACCGAGGGAACTGAAGCTTTCTTT. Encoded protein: CASSSTEGTEAFF.